Included here is one TCR beta chain sequence, with context. The data belong to a study of T-cell memory formation after mild COVID-19. CDR3 length: 14 residues. V was cut by 0 bases and J by 2 bases, with 8 bases left in between. CDR1 is SGHRS, CDR2 YFSETQ, per germline. TCRdb recomputed calls from the 5' RACE reads with MiXCR, one row per CDR3 protein. The top ten hold 20% to 25% of the sample, which has approximately 300,000 distinct CDR3 sequences, 15% to 20% seen once. The chain employs TRBV5-1 and TRBJ1-2, with D possibly matching TRBD1 (5 bases). Sequenced material: PBMCs or a T cell subset sorted from them (not recorded which). This TCR derives from a man younger than 35 who had mild COVID-19 (a few samples of this study predate the infection). Cell type and time point are not known. The CDR3 DNA reads TGCGCCAGCAGCTTGGCCCGGACAAACTATGGCTACACCTTC. It encodes CASSLARTNYGYTF. The full variable domain, with the rest looked up from reference TRBV5-1 and TRBJ1-2, is KAGVTQTPRYLIKTRGQQVTLSCSPISGHRSVSWYQQTPGQGLQFLFEYFSETQRNKGNFPGRFSGRQFSNSRSEMNVSTLELGDSALYLCASSLARTNYGYTFGSGTRLTVV.